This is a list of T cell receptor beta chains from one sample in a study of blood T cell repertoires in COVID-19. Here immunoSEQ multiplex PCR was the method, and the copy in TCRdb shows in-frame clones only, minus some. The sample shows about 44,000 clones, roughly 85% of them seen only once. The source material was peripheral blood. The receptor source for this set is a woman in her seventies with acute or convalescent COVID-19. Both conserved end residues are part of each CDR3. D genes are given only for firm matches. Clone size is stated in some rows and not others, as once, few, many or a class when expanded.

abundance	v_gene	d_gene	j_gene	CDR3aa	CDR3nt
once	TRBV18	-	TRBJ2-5	CASSPPRQRSQETQYF	TGTGCCAGCTCACCACCGCGACAGAGATCCCAAGAGACCCAGTACTTC
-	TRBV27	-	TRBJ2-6	CASSPRSGGANVLTF	TGTGCCAGCAGTCCCCGGTCTGGTGGGGCCAACGTCCTGACTTTC
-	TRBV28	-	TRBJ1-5	CASSLVQGGSQPQHF	TGTGCCAGCAGTTTAGTCCAAGGAGGTAGTCAGCCCCAGCATTTT
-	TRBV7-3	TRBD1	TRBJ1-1	CASSLNPTGGRSEAFF	TGTGCCAGCAGCCTTAACCCGACAGGGGGCAGGAGTGAAGCTTTCTTT
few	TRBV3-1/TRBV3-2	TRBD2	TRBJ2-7	CASSILAGGSYEQYF	TGTGCCAGCAGTATCCTAGCGGGAGGCTCCTACGAGCAGTACTTC
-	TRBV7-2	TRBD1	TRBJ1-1	CASSPPPHWTGRTEAFF	TGTGCCAGCAGCCCTCCACCCCACTGGACAGGGCGGACTGAAGCTTTCTTT
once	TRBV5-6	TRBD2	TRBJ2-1	CASSGTGTSGRYEQFF	TGTGCCAGCAGCGGTACCGGGACTAGCGGGAGATATGAGCAGTTCTTC
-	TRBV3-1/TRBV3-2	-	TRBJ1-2	CASSQGGLNYGYTF	TGTGCCAGCAGCCAAGGGGGGCTCAACTATGGCTACACCTTC
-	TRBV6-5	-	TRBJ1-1	CASMRSTEAFF	TGTGCCAGCATGCGCTCCACTGAAGCTTTCTTT
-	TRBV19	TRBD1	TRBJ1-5	CASTPRQGNNQPQHF	TGTGCCAGTACCCCCCGACAGGGGAACAATCAGCCCCAGCATTTT
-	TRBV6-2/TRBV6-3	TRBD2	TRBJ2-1	CASSLLAASYNEQFF	TGTGCCAGCAGTTTACTAGCGGCCTCCTACAATGAGCAGTTCTTC
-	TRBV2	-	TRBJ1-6	CASDGQGSYNSPLHF	TGTGCCAGCGACGGGCAGGGGTCCTATAATTCACCCCTCCACTTT
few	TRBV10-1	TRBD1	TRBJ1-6	CARRTGYNSPLHF	TGCGCCCGAAGGACAGGGTATAATTCACCCCTCCACTTT
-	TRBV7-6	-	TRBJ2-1	CASSGARGNGYNEQFF	TGTGCCAGCAGCGGAGCTAGGGGAAATGGTTACAATGAGCAGTTCTTC
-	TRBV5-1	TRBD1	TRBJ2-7	CASSAWGGGTGGYEQYF	TGCGCCAGCAGCGCGTGGGGTGGCGGGACAGGGGGCTACGAGCAGTACTTC
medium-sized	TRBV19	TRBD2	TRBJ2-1	CASSPGLVNEQFF	TGTGCCAGTAGTCCGGGACTAGTGAATGAGCAGTTCTTC